The subject of this entry is one T cell receptor (beta chain). Its antigen is still unknown. Every bit of the isolated RNA underwent reverse transcription, so sequencing read expressed TCRB transcripts. The table came from immunoSEQ multiplex PCR; TCRdb's copy has only in-frame clones and leaves some out. The sample lists about 150,000 clones; 11% were seen once. CD45RO/CCR7/CD25/CD127/CD95/CD27 separated CD4+ naive, central memory, regulatory and stem cell-like memory cells by sorting. Germline V lookup: CDR1 KGHSH, CDR2 LQKENI. Trimming shortened V by 0 bases and J by 4 bases, and 12 bases separated the two germline ends. The CDR3 sequence is 15 residues long. This sample is drawn from a study of beta chain features in type 1 diabetes. The study's findings and limits: Cells with high TCR expression could be over-represented when cDNA is sequenced.

This sequence originates from a man aged 18-30 years in good health. The specimen sequenced was central memory CD4+ T cells from blood. The rearrangement links TRBV18 to TRBJ1-2, with a possible D match to TRBD1 (5 bases). This CDR3 is CASSPPREGSYGYTF. The CDR3 region has the DNA TGTGCCAGCTCACCACCCCGGGAGGGGAGCTATGGCTACACCTTC.